This TCR beta chain is from a study of shared clonotypes between healthy human individuals. Germline assignment: CDR1 MNHNS and CDR2 SASEGT. Trimming cost V 4 bases and J 0 bases, with 9 bases left between them. There are 14 residues in the CDR3. The repertoire was sequenced with immunoSEQ multiplex PCR; TCRdb's copy has only in-frame clones and lacks some. The sample includes hundreds of thousands of clones, around 97% of them seen just once. The chain combines TRBV6-1 with TRBJ1-2; D is unclear. The origin of this receptor is a young woman in good health. Source material: naive CD4+ T cells sorted from blood. As for subset: CD45RA+ positively selected. CDR3 sequence (DNA): TGTGCCAGCAGTGGACCTCTTCCTAACTATGGCTACACCTTC. It encodes CASSGPLPNYGYTF.